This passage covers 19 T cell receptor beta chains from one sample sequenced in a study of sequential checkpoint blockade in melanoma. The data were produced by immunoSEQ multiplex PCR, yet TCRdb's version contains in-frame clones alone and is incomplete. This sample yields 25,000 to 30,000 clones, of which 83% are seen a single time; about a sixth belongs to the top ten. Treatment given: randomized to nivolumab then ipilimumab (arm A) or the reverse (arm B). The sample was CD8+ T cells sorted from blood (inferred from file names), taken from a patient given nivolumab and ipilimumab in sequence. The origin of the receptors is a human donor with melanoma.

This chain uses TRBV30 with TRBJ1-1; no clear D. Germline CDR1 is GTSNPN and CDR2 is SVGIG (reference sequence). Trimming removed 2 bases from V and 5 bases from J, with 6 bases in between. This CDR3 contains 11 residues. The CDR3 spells CAWSLGTEAFF. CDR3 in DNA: TGTGCCTGGAGTCTAGGTACTGAAGCTTTCTTT.

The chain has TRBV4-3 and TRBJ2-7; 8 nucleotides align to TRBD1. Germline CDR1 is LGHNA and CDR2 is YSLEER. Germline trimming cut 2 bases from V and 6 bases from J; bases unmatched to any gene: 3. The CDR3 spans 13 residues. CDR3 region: CASSQFRGLEQYF. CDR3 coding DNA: TGCGCCAGCAGCCAATTCAGGGGGCTCGAGCAGTACTTC.

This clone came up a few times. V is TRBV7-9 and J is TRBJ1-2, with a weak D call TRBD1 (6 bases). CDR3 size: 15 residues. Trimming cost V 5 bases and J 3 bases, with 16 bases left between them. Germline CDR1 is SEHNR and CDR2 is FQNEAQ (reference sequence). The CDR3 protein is CASSPPERGYYGYTF. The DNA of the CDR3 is TGTGCCAGCAGCCCCCCCGAGAGGGGGTACTATGGCTACACCTTC.

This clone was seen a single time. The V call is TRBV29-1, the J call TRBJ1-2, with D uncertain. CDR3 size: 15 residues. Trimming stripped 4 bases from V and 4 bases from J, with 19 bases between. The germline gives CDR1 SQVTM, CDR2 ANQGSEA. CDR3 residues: CSVADRRGSGYGYTF. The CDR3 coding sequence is TGCAGCGTTGCCGATCGTCGGGGATCCGGCTATGGCTACACCTTC.

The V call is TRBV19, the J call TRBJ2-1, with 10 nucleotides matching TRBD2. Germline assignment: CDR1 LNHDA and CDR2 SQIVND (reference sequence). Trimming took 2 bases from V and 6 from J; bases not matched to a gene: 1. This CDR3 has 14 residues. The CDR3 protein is CASSILAGANEQFF. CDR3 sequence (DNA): TGTGCCAGTAGTATACTAGCGGGAGCCAATGAGCAGTTCTTC.

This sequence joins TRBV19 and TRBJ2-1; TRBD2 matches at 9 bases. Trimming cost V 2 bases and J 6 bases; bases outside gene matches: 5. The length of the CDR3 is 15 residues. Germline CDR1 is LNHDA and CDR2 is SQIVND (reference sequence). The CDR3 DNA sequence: TGTGCCAGTAGTATAACGGGCGGGAGGGCCAATGAGCAGTTCTTC. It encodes CASSITGGRANEQFF.

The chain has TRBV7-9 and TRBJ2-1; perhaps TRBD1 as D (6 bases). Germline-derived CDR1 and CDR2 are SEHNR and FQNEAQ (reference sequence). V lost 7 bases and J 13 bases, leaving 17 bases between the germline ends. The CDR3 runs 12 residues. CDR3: CASTEGQGIQFF. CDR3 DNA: TGTGCCAGCACCGAGGGGCAGGGGATTCAGTTCTTC.

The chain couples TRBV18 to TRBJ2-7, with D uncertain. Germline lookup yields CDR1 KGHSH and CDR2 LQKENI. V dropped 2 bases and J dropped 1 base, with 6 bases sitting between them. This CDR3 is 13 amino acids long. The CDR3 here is CASSPGPSYEQYF. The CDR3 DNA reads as TGTGCCAGCTCACCAGGGCCGTCCTACGAGCAGTACTTC.

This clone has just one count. Here the CDR3 reads CSVGRLVANYGYTF. The CDR3 nucleotides are TGCAGCGTTGGGAGACTGGTAGCTAACTATGGCTACACCTTC. The rearrangement joins TRBV29-1 to TRBJ1-2; D is undetermined. In germline, CDR1 is SQVTM, CDR2 ANQGSEA. The CDR3 runs 14 residues. V was trimmed by 4 bases and J by 0 bases, leaving 12 bases between them.

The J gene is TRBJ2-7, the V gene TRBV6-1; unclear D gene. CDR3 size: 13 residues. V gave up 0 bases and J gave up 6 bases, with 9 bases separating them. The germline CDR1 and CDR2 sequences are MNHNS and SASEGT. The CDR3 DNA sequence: TGTGCCAGCAGTGAAGCCCCGAGGAGCGAGCAGTACTTC. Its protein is CASSEAPRSEQYF.

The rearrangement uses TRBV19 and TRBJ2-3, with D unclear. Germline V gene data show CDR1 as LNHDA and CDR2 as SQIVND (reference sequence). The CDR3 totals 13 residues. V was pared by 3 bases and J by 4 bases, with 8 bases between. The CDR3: CASSIVLSDTQYF. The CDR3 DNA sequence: TGTGCCAGTAGTATCGTTTTATCAGATACGCAGTATTTT.

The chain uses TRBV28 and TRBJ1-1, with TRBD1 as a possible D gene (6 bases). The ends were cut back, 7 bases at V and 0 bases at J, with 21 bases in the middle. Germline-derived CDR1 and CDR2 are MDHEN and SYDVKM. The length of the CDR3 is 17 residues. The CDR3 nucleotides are TGTGCCAGCACCTCTTCCTACTCGGGACACTTGAACACTGAAGCTTTCTTT. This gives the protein CASTSSYSGHLNTEAFF.

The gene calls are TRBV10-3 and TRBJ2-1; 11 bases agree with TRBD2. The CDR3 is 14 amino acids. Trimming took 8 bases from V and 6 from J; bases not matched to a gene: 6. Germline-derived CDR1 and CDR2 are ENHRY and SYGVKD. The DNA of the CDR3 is TGTGCCATCCTTAGCGGGAGGGGGGTCAATGAGCAGTTCTTC. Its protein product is CAILSGRGVNEQFF.

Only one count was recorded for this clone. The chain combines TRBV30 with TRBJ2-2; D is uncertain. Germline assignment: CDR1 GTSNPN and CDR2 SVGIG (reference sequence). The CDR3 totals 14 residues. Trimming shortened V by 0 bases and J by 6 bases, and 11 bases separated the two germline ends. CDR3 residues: CAWSVEDFSGELFF. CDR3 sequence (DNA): TGTGCCTGGAGTGTAGAGGATTTCTCCGGGGAGCTGTTTTTT.

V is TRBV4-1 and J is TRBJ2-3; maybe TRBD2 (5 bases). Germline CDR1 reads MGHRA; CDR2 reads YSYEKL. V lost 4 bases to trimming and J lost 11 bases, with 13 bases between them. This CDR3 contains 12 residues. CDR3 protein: CASSPDQTRQYF. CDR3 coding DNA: TGCGCCAGCAGCCCCGACCAAACTAGGCAGTATTTT.

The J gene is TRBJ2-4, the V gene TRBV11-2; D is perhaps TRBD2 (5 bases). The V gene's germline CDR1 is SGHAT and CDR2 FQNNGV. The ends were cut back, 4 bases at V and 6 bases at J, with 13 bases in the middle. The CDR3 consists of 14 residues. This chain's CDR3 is CASSSTEGRNIQYF. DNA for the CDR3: TGTGCCAGCAGCTCCACCGAGGGAAGAAACATTCAGTACTTC.

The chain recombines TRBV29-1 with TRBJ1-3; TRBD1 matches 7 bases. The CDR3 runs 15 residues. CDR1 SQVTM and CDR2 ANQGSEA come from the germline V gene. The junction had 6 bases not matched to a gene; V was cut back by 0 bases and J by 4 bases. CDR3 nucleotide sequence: TGCAGCGTTGAAGAAGGGGGCCAGCCCGGAAACACCATATATTTT. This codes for CSVEEGGQPGNTIYF.

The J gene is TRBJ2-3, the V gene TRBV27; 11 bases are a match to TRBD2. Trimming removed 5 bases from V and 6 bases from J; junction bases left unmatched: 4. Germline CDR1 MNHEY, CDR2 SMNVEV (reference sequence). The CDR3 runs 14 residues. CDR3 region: CASSVSGGADTQYF. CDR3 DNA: TGTGCCAGCAGTGTTAGCGGGGGGGCGGATACGCAGTATTTT.

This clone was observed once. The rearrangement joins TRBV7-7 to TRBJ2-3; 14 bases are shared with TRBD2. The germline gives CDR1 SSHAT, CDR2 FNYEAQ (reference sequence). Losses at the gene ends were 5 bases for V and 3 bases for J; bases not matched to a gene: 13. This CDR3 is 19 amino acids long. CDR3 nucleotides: TGTGCCAGCAGCCTAAGGACTAGCGGGGGGCGGGCGTCGACAGATACGCAGTATTTT. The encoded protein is CASSLRTSGGRASTDTQYF.